The 27 T cell receptor beta chains presented below share a single source sample, sequenced in a study of human T cells and chemical hapten exposure. Each CDR3 protein is one row after TCRdb ran MiXCR on the RACE reads. Of 70,000 to 90,000 distinct CDR3 sequences listed, less than 14% are singletons. Regarding time point: patch test 3, about 24 weeks after DPC sensitization. As to treatment: therapeutic diphenylcyclopropenone sensitization with weekly scalp DPC. The sample here was whole blood, taken in connection with sensitization to the hapten diphenylcyclopropenone (DPC). The receptors stem from a woman aged 50 to 60 with alopecia areata. Some clones in this sample may be carry-over from other donors' samples.

V usage is TRBV19 and J usage is TRBJ1-2; no definite D call. The V gene's germline CDR1 is LNHDA and CDR2 SQIVND (reference sequence). V was shortened by 5 bases and J by 8 bases, with 12 bases between the two germline ends. This CDR3 has 12 residues. CDR3 loop: CASSWASGGYTF. In DNA form, the CDR3 reads TGTGCCAGTAGTTGGGCCTCGGGGGGCTACACCTTC.

This clonotype was observed many times. The J gene is TRBJ1-1, the V gene TRBV29-1; TRBD1 might be the D (6 bases). Germline CDR1 reads SQVTM; CDR2 reads ANQGSEA. Trimming left V 0 bases short and J 4 bases short, with 9 bases between. The CDR3 consists of 13 residues. The CDR3 here is CSVEDQGTTEAFF. The CDR3 DNA sequence: TGCAGCGTTGAAGACCAGGGGACCACTGAAGCTTTCTTT.

This clonotype was seen more than once but under ten times. CDR3 loop: CASSPFAGTTDTQYF. The CDR3 DNA is TGCGCCAGCAGCCCCTTCGCGGGAACCACAGATACGCAGTATTTT. The chain links TRBV4-1 to TRBJ2-3; TRBD2 might be the D (6 bases). The germline V gene has CDR1 MGHRA and CDR2 YSYEKL. The CDR3 loop spans 15 amino acids. Trimming pared 4 bases from V and 2 bases from J, leaving 13 bases between.

In this sample, this clonotype turned up many times. This rearrangement joins TRBV7-2 to TRBJ2-5; D is undetermined. The V end was cut by 1 base, the J end by 7 bases, with 7 bases between. Germline V CDR1 and CDR2: SGHTA, FQGNSA. The CDR3 is made up of 12 amino acids. The chain's CDR3 is CASSLGQPTQYF. CDR3 in DNA: TGTGCCAGCAGCTTAGGCCAGCCGACCCAGTACTTC.

The chain carries TRBV29-1 and TRBJ2-7; the D gene could be TRBD1 or TRBD2 (5 bases each). Trimming took off 4 bases at V and 4 bases at J, with 17 bases between the two ends. The CDR3 has 14 amino acids. Germline loops: CDR1 SQVTM, CDR2 ANQGSEA. Written as DNA, the CDR3 is TGCAGCGTTGGAGGGACCCCGTTGGTATACGAGCAGTACTTC. This codes for CSVGGTPLVYEQYF.

This clonotype was seen at least ten times. The chain is built from TRBV27 and TRBJ2-5, with 7 bases identical to TRBD2. The CDR3 sequence is 16 residues long. CDR1 is MNHEY, CDR2 SMNVEV, per germline (reference sequence). After removal of 2 bases from V and 0 bases from J, the junction contained 6 bases not matched to a gene. The CDR3 loop is CASSLVPSGNQETQYF. CDR3 in DNA: TGTGCCAGCAGTTTAGTCCCGAGCGGGAACCAAGAGACCCAGTACTTC.

This clonotype has at least ten counts. J is TRBJ1-2 and V is TRBV20-1; D might be TRBD1 (6 bases). V gave up 4 bases and J gave up 4 bases, with 13 bases separating them. Germline CDR1 reads DFQATT; CDR2 reads SNEGSKA (reference sequence). This CDR3 is built from 13 residues. CDR3 loop: CSAKQDSSYGYTF. DNA of the CDR3: TGCAGTGCTAAACAGGACAGTTCCTATGGCTACACCTTC.

The CDR3 loop is CASSVSGQGLGNTIYF. In nucleotides, the CDR3 is TGTGCCAGCAGTGTATCAGGGCAGGGACTTGGAAACACCATATATTTT. The V call is TRBV2, the J call TRBJ1-3, with TRBD1 as a possible D gene (5 bases). Germline V gene sequence: CDR1 SNHLY, CDR2 FYNNEI. V was pared by 4 bases and J by 3 bases, with 16 bases between. The CDR3 runs 16 residues.

CDR3: CASSPLSSGRTDTQYF. In DNA, the CDR3 is TGCGCCAGCTCGCCCCTTTCCAGCGGGCGCACAGATACGCAGTATTTT. This chain joins TRBV10-1 and TRBJ2-3, with a tentative D call TRBD2 (6 bases). The CDR3 length is 16 residues. The germline gives CDR1 WNHNN, CDR2 SYGVQD (reference sequence). The V end lost 8 bases, the J end lost 1 base, and 19 bases lay between the germline ends.

As regards this clonotype: The CDR3 does not close with the conserved phenylalanine or tryptophan, likely indicating a read error. V gene TRBV6-2 or TRBV6-3 combines with J gene TRBJ2-5; no reliable D call. Germline loops: CDR1 MNHEY, CDR2 SVGEGT. V was pared by 6 bases and J by 2 bases, with 16 bases between. The CDR3 length is 15 residues. The CDR3 region is CASSPYSPSQETQYS. In nucleotides, the CDR3 is TGTGCCAGCAGCCCCTACAGCCCGTCACAAGAGACCCAGTACTCC.

The V gene is TRBV29-1, the J gene TRBJ2-7; 11 bases map to TRBD2. Losses at the gene ends were 4 bases for V and 6 bases for J; bases not matched to a gene: 8. The germline V gene encodes CDR1 SQVTM and CDR2 ANQGSEA. CDR3 length: 14 amino acids. DNA for the CDR3: TGCAGCGTTGCCCCTGAACTAGCGGGAGTCGAGCAGTACTTC. Translation gives CSVAPELAGVEQYF.

This chain connects TRBV28 to TRBJ2-1, with D perhaps matching TRBD1 (5 bases). The CDR3 spans 15 residues. The V end was cut by 5 bases, the J end by 0 bases, with 11 bases between. CDR1 is MDHEN and CDR2 is SYDVKM in the germline V gene. The CDR3 here is CASSQDTSSYNEQFF. The CDR3, as DNA: TGTGCCAGCAGTCAGGACACGAGCTCCTACAATGAGCAGTTCTTC.

CDR3 region: CASSIGTSGNQETQYF. The CDR3 DNA sequence: TGTGCCAGTAGTATTGGGACTAGCGGGAACCAAGAGACCCAGTACTTC. The chain carries TRBV19 and TRBJ2-5; 13 nucleotides line up with TRBD2. The CDR3 extends over 16 amino acids. V trimming: 3 bases; J trimming: 0 bases; junction bases outside the gene matches: 1. Germline CDR1 LNHDA, CDR2 SQIVND (reference sequence).

This clonotype was recorded many times. One end of the junction varies from germline; a read error may be responsible. The J gene is TRBJ2-2, the V gene TRBV5-1; a possible D gene is TRBD2 (6 bases). This CDR3 is 15 amino acids long. Germline loops: CDR1 SGHRS, CDR2 YFSETQ. CDR3: CASSLAGTDTGELFF. The CDR3 region has the DNA TGCGCAAGCAGCTTGGCCGGGACTGACACCGGGGAGCTGTTTTTT.

The chain couples TRBV7-9 to TRBJ1-1; no definite D call. The germline CDR1 and CDR2 sequences are SEHNR and FQNEAQ (reference sequence). V dropped 1 base and J dropped 4 bases, with 10 bases sitting between them. The CDR3 is made up of 14 amino acids. Written as DNA, the CDR3 is TGTGCCAGCAGCTTAGAGGGTCTGGCCACTGAAGCTTTCTTT. Amino acids: CASSLEGLATEAFF.

This clonotype was seen a few times. The chain is built from TRBV6-2 or TRBV6-3 and TRBJ2-7; D is perhaps TRBD2 (5 bases). The germline V gene encodes CDR1 MNHEY and CDR2 SVGEGT. The CDR3 contains 12 residues. V was clipped by 2 bases and J by 13 bases, with 15 bases between them. The CDR3 coding sequence is TGTGCCAGCAGTTACCAGCGGACCGCCCGATACTTC. Encoded protein: CASSYQRTARYF.

The V gene is TRBV29-1, the J gene TRBJ2-7; the D gene is possibly TRBD1 (6 bases). CDR1 and CDR2 from the germline V gene are SQVTM and ANQGSEA. With 6 bases removed from V and 5 bases from J, the gap between germline ends came to 8 bases. The CDR3 extends over 10 amino acids. This CDR3 is CSVGHNEQYF. In DNA, the CDR3 is TGCAGCGTGGGACACAACGAGCAGTACTTC.

The chain combines TRBV5-4 with TRBJ2-1; 10 bases are a match to TRBD2. The CDR3 covers 15 residues. Germline V gives CDR1 SGHNT, CDR2 YYREEE (reference sequence). Unmatched junction bases numbered 3, after V lost 2 bases and J lost 4 bases. CDR3 DNA: TGTGCCAGCAGCTTCTTGACTAGCGGGTACAATGAGCAGTTCTTC. Translated, it gives CASSFLTSGYNEQFF.

The CDR3 coding sequence is TGCGCCAGCAGCCAAGCGGGAGAAGGCACAGATACGCAGTATTTT. The encoded protein is CASSQAGEGTDTQYF. The rearrangement links TRBV4-3 to TRBJ2-3, with a tentative D call TRBD2 (6 bases). Trimming removed 1 base from V and 1 base from J, with 9 bases in between. The CDR3 consists of 15 residues. Germline V gives CDR1 LGHNA, CDR2 YSLEER.

The chain recombines TRBV27 with TRBJ2-1, with TRBD2 matching over 11 bases. The CDR3 runs to 15 residues. The V gene's germline CDR1 is MNHEY and CDR2 SMNVEV (reference sequence). V gave up 3 bases and J gave up 5 bases; unmatched junction bases: 3. CDR3 loop: CASSFLGLADNEQFF. CDR3 bases: TGTGCCAGCAGTTTTTTGGGACTAGCGGACAATGAGCAGTTCTTC.

The chain carries TRBV2 and TRBJ2-1, with D tentatively TRBD2 (6 bases). The V and J ends lost 4 bases and 7 bases respectively, with 14 bases between them. The length of the CDR3 is 14 residues. Germline assignment: CDR1 SNHLY and CDR2 FYNNEI. DNA of the CDR3: TGTGCCAGCAGTGCTAGCGCAAAAGGTAATGAGCAGTTCTTC. Translation: CASSASAKGNEQFF.

This clonotype was seen more than once but under ten times. This chain's CDR3 is CATSEQWGTQYF. CDR3 nucleotide sequence: TGTGCCACCAGTGAACAGTGGGGTACGCAGTATTTT. The rearrangement links TRBV24-1 to TRBJ2-3; unclear D gene. V was clipped by 4 bases and J by 8 bases, with 9 bases between them. The CDR3 has 12 residues. Per germline, CDR1 KGHDR and CDR2 SFDVKD.

This clonotype was observed a handful of times. The chain couples TRBV5-8 to TRBJ2-7; D remains ambiguous. Germline V gene lookup returns CDR1 SGHTS and CDR2 YDEGEE. CDR3 length: 12 amino acids. V lost 2 bases and J lost 5, with 8 bases in between. The CDR3 region is CASSLQWDEQYF. The CDR3 nucleotides are TGTGCCAGCAGCTTACAGTGGGACGAGCAGTACTTC. Complete variable domain (other parts from reference TRBV5-8 and TRBJ2-7): EAGVTQSPTHLIKTRGQQATLRCSPISGHTSVYWYQQALGLGLQFLLWYDEGEERNRGNFPPRFSGRQFPNYSSELNVNALELEDSALYLCASSLQWDEQYFGPGTRLTVT.

The chain couples TRBV6-6 to TRBJ2-1; D gene ambiguous. There are 13 residues in the CDR3. Per the germline V gene, CDR1 is MNHNY and CDR2 is SVGAGI (reference sequence). The V and J ends lost 0 bases and 7 bases respectively, with 7 bases between them. The CDR3 DNA follows: TGTGCCAGCAGTTACTCGACTGTGAATGAGCAGTTCTTC. As protein: CASSYSTVNEQFF.

This clonotype was found a few times. J is TRBJ1-2 and V is TRBV29-1, with TRBD1 identical over 9 bases. V shed 4 bases and J 4 bases; nucleotides not matched to a gene: 4. CDR1 is SQVTM and CDR2 is ANQGSEA in the germline V gene. CDR3 length: 13 amino acids. The CDR3 sequence is CSVVPGQGYGYTF. The DNA of the CDR3 is TGCAGCGTTGTACCGGGACAGGGCTATGGCTACACCTTC.

This clonotype was detected only a few times. V usage is TRBV28 and J usage is TRBJ2-2, with D maybe TRBD2 (5 bases). CDR1 is MDHEN and CDR2 is SYDVKM in the germline V gene. This CDR3 is built from 15 residues. V was clipped by 8 bases and J by 1 base, with 14 bases between them. The CDR3 region is CASQRRAENTGELFF. Here the CDR3 DNA reads TGTGCCAGCCAGAGGCGGGCGGAGAACACCGGGGAGCTGTTTTTT.

The J gene is TRBJ2-1, the V gene TRBV10-3, with TRBD2 as a possible D gene (6 bases). This CDR3 is built from 13 residues. Trimming shortened V by 10 bases and J by 7 bases, and 17 bases separated the two germline ends. Germline lookup yields CDR1 ENHRY and CDR2 SYGVKD. CDR3 protein: CATEGGMGNEQFF. CDR3 bases: TGTGCCACCGAGGGCGGGATGGGAAATGAGCAGTTCTTC.